The 15 T cell receptor beta chains below all came from one sample that was sequenced in a study of T cell responses to AZD1222 COVID-19 vaccine. Sequencing was performed with immunoSEQ multiplex PCR; in TCRdb, only in-frame clones are kept and a portion is missing. Among 130,000 to 150,000 clones listed, approximately 89% were seen once. The material sequenced was peripheral blood, taken 28 days after the second AZD1222 dose. The receptors come from an adult who received the AZD1222 COVID-19 vaccine.

The chain is built from TRBV14 and TRBJ1-2; TRBD1 matches 10 bases. Germline V gene sequence: CDR1 SGHDN, CDR2 FVKESK. The CDR3 totals 15 residues. The V gene end was trimmed by 1 base and the J gene end by 9 bases; junction bases not matched to a gene: 8. As DNA, the CDR3 is TGTGCCAGCAGCCAAGTGGTGACAGGGGGCGAGAGCTACACCTTC. Protein product: CASSQVVTGGESYTF.

The chain uses TRBV9 and TRBJ2-7, with 9 bases that match TRBD2. This CDR3 comprises 15 residues. V lost 0 bases and J lost 3; bases outside the gene matches: 4. Germline assignment: CDR1 SGDLS and CDR2 YYNGEE. As DNA, the CDR3 is TGTGCCAGCAGCGTAGAGGCTAGCGGGATCTACGAGCAGTACTTC. Its translation: CASSVEASGIYEQYF.

The rearrangement uses TRBV12-5 and TRBJ2-3, with 8 bases lining up with TRBD2. Trimming removed 8 bases from V and 8 bases from J; junction bases left unmatched: 15. The CDR3 extends over 15 amino acids. Germline V gives CDR1 LGHNT, CDR2 FRNRAP. In DNA, the CDR3 is TGTGCTAGTAGGGGCAGCGGGAGTCGTTTGGGTACGCAGTATTTT. Its protein is CASRGSGSRLGTQYF.

The chain carries TRBV3-1 (or the pseudogene TRBV3-2) and TRBJ1-4; D gene uncertain. Deletions cut 3 bases from V and 2 bases from J, with 10 bases between. Germline V gene lookup returns CDR1 LGHDT and CDR2 YNNKEL (reference sequence). The CDR3 consists of 15 residues. CDR3 nucleotides: TGTGCCAGCAGCCATCGGGTGGTCACTAATGAAAAACTGTTTTTT. Protein product: CASSHRVVTNEKLFF.

A few counts support this clone. The rearrangement uses TRBV27 and TRBJ1-1, with 8 bases identical to TRBD1. The CDR3 totals 16 residues. V gave up 0 bases and J gave up 1 base; unmatched junction bases: 4. CDR1 is MNHEY and CDR2 is SMNVEV in the germline V gene (reference sequence). DNA for the CDR3: TGTGCCAGCAGTTTATCCCCGGGACAGGAGAACACTGAAGCTTTCTTT. Translation: CASSLSPGQENTEAFF.

The V and J genes are TRBV6-5 and TRBJ1-2; maybe TRBD1 (6 bases). V gave up 7 bases and J gave up 4 bases, with 19 bases separating them. In germline, CDR1 is MNHEY, CDR2 SVGAGI. The CDR3 has 15 amino acids. The CDR3 is CASMFTGGRGYGYTF. The CDR3, as DNA: TGTGCCAGCATGTTCACCGGGGGCAGGGGCTATGGCTACACCTTC.

CDR3 sequence (DNA): TGTGCCAGCAGCTCCCGGGACAGGGCAGGCTACACCTTC. Translating it yields CASSSRDRAGYTF. The chain joins TRBV7-2 to TRBJ1-2, with 9 positions matching TRBD1. Trimming took 4 bases from V and 8 from J; bases not matched to a gene: 5. This CDR3 has 13 amino acids. CDR1 is SGHTA, CDR2 FQGNSA, per germline. Drawing the rest from reference TRBV7-2 and TRBJ1-2, the complete variable domain is GAGVSQSPSNKVTEKGKDVELRCDPISGHTALYWYRQSLGQGLEFLIYFQGNSAPDKSGLPSDRFSAERTGGSVSTLTIQRTQQEDSAVYLCASSSRDRAGYTFGSGTRLTVV.

This chain uses TRBV6-5 with TRBJ2-5; D might be TRBD2 (6 bases). The CDR3 has 14 amino acids. Trimming took off 7 bases at V and 1 base at J, with 13 bases between the two ends. The germline V gene has CDR1 MNHEY and CDR2 SVGAGI. As DNA, the CDR3 is TGTGCCAGCACGCGGGGCAACTCCCAAGAGACCCAGTACTTC. Residues: CASTRGNSQETQYF.

The chain employs TRBV9 and TRBJ1-5; D is undetermined. This CDR3 has 15 amino acids. The V end lost 0 bases, the J end lost 4 bases, and 11 bases lay between the germline ends. CDR1 is SGDLS, CDR2 YYNGEE, per germline. The CDR3 DNA reads TGTGCCAGCAGCGTAGGGGCAATAGGGAATCAGCCCCAGCATTTT. Its protein is CASSVGAIGNQPQHF.

V is TRBV29-1 and J is TRBJ1-1, with D unresolved. V dropped 0 bases and J dropped 9 bases, with 14 bases sitting between them. Germline V gene lookup returns CDR1 SQVTM and CDR2 ANQGSEA. The CDR3 is made up of 13 amino acids. The CDR3 region is CSVEDRLAGQAFF. DNA for the CDR3: TGCAGCGTTGAAGATCGATTGGCGGGCCAAGCTTTCTTT.

The chain joins TRBV24-1 to TRBJ1-5; TRBD1 aligns across 8 bases. The CDR3 is 16 residues long. In germline, CDR1 is KGHDR, CDR2 SFDVKD. The V and J ends lost 4 bases and 6 bases, in that order; junction bases with no gene match: 10. The chain's CDR3 is CATSEAGQGAAQPQHF. The CDR3 bases are TGTGCCACCAGTGAGGCCGGGCAGGGGGCTGCTCAGCCCCAGCATTTT.

The V call is TRBV29-1, the J call TRBJ2-2; D possibly corresponds to TRBD1 (6 bases). The length of the CDR3 is 13 residues. From germline, CDR1 is SQVTM and CDR2 ANQGSEA. V was cut by 8 bases and J by 5 bases, with 15 bases left in between. The CDR3, as DNA: TGCAGCTATACGACAGGCCCTACCGGGGAGCTGTTTTTT. Translating it yields CSYTTGPTGELFF.

V is TRBV27 and J is TRBJ1-1; 7 positions match TRBD1. The CDR3 runs 14 residues. Germline CDR1 MNHEY, CDR2 SMNVEV (reference sequence). Trimming took 4 bases from V and 2 from J; bases not matched to a gene: 4. This CDR3 is CASSYRDSNTEAFF. CDR3 bases: TGTGCCAGCAGTTACCGGGACAGCAACACTGAAGCTTTCTTT.

The CDR3 region has the DNA TGCGCCAGCAGCCGCGGTACGGGAGATCGGTACGAGCAGTACTTC. Its translation: CASSRGTGDRYEQYF. The V gene is TRBV4-3, the J gene TRBJ2-7, with TRBD2 as a possible D gene (6 bases). From germline, CDR1 is LGHNA and CDR2 YSLEER. With 4 bases removed from V and 4 bases from J, the gap between germline ends came to 17 bases. The CDR3 runs to 15 residues.

This clone was observed once. The V gene is TRBV10-3, the J gene TRBJ2-5; TRBD2 agrees at 11 bases. Germline CDR1 reads ENHRY; CDR2 reads SYGVKD. The V segment lost 4 bases and the J segment 4 bases; nucleotides outside the gene matches: 2. The CDR3 runs to 14 residues. CDR3 nucleotides: TGTGCCATCAGTGGTAGCGGGAGGGGAGAGACCCAGTACTTC. It codes for CAISGSGRGETQYF.